This TCR beta chain was obtained from a study of Siglec-9 on CD8 T cells in melanoma. The V segment lost 5 bases and the J segment 6 bases; nucleotides outside the gene matches: 11. The CDR3 runs 16 residues. Germline CDR1 reads MNHEY; CDR2 reads SMNVEV (reference sequence). In the case of this clone: The antigen remains unidentified.

Study results and caveats: An effector memory CD8+ subset marked by Siglec-9 reportedly appeared to gather in melanoma.

Sequencing used immunoSEQ multiplex PCR; TCRdb keeps in-frame clones, though not all of them. The sample has more than 25,000 clones; around three quarters are singletons. The receptor's source is a human donor in good health. The V and J genes are TRBV27 and TRBJ2-1; 9 bases align to TRBD1. Input material: Siglec-9- CD8+ T cells sorted from blood. CDR3 sequence reads: CASSQRSGTGSNEQFF. CDR3 DNA sequence: TGTGCCAGCAGTCAGCGTTCCGGGACAGGGTCCAATGAGCAGTTCTTC.